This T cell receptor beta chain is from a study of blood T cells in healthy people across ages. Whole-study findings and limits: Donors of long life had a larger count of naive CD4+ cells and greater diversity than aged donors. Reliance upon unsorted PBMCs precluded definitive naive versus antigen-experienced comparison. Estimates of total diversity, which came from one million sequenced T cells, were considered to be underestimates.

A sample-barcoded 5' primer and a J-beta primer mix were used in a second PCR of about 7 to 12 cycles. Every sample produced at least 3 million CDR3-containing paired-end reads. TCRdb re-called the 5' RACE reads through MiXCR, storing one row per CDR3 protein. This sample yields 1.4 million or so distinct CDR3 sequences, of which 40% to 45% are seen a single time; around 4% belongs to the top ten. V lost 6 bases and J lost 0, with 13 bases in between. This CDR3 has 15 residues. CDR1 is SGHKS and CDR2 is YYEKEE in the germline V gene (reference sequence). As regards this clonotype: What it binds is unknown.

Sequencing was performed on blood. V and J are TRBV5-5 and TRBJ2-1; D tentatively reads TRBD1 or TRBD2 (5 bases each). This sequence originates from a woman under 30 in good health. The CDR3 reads CASNWDRSSYNEQFF. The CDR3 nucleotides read TGTGCCAGCAACTGGGACCGAAGCTCCTACAATGAGCAGTTCTTC.